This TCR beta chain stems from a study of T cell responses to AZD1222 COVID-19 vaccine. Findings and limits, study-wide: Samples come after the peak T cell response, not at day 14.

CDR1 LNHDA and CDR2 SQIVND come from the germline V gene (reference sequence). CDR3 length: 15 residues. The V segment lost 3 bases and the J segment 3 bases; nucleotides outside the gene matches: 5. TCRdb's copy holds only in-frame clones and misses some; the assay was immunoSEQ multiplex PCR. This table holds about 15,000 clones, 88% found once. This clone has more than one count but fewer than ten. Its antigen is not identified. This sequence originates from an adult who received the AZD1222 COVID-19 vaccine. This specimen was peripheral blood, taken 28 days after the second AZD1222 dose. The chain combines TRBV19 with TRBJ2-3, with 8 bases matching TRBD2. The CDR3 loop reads CASSIQAGVTDTQYF. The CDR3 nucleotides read TGTGCCAGTAGTATTCAAGCGGGGGTGACAGATACGCAGTATTTT.